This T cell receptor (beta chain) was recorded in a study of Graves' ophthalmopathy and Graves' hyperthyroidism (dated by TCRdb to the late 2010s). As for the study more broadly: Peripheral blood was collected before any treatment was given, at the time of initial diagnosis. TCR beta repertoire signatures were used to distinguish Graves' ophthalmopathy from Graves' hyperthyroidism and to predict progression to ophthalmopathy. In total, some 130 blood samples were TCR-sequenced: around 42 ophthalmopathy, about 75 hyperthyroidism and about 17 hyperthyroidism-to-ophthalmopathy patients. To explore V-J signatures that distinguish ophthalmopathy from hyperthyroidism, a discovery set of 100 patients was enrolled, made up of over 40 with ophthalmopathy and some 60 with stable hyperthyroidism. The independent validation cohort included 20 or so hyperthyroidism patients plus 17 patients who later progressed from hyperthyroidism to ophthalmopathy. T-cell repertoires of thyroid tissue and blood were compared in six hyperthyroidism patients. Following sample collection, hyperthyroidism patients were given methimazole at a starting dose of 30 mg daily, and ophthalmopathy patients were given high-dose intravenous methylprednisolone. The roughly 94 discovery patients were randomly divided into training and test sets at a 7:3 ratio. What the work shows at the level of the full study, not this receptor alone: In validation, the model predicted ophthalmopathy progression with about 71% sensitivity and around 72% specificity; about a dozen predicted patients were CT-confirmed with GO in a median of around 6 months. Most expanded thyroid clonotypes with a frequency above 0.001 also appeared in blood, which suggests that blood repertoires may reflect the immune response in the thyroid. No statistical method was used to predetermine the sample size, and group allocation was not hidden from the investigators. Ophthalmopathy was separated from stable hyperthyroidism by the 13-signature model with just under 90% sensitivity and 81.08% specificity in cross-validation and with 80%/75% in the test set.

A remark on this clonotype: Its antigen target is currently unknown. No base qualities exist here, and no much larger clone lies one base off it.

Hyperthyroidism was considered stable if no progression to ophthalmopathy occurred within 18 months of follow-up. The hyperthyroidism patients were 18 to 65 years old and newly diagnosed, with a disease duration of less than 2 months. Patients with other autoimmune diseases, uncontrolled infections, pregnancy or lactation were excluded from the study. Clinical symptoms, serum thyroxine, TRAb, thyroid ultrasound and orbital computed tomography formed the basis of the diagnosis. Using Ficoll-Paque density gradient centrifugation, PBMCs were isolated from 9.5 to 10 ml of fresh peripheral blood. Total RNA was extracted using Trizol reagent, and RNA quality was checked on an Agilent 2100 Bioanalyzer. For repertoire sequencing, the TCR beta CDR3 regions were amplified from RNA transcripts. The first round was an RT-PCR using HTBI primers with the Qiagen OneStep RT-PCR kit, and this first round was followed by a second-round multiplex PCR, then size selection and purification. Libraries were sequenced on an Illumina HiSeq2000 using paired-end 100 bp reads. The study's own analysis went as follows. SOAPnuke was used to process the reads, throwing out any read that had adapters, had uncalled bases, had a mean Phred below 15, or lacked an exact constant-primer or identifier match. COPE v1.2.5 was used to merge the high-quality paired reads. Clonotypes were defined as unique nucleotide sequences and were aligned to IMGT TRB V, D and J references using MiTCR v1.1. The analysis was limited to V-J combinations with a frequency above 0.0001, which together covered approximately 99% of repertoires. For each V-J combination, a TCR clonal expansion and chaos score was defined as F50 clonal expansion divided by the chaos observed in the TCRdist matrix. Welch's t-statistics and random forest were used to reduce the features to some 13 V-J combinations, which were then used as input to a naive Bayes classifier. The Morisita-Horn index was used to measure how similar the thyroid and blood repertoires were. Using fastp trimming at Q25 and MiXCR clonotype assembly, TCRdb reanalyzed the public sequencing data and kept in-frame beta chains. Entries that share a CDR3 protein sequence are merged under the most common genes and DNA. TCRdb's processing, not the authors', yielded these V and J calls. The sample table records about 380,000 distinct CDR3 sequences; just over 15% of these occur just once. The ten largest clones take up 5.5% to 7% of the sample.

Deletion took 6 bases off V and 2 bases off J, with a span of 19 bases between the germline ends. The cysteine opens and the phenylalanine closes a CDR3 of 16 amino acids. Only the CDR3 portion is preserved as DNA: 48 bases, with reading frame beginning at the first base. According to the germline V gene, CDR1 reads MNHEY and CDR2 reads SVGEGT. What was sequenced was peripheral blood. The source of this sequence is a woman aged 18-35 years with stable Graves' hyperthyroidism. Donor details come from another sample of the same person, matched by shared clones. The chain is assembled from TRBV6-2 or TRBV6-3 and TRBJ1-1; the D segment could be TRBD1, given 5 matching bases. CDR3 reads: CASRRGLRVVNTEAFF. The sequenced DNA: TGTGCCAGCAGACGAGGCCTCAGGGTTGTCAACACTGAAGCTTTCTTT.